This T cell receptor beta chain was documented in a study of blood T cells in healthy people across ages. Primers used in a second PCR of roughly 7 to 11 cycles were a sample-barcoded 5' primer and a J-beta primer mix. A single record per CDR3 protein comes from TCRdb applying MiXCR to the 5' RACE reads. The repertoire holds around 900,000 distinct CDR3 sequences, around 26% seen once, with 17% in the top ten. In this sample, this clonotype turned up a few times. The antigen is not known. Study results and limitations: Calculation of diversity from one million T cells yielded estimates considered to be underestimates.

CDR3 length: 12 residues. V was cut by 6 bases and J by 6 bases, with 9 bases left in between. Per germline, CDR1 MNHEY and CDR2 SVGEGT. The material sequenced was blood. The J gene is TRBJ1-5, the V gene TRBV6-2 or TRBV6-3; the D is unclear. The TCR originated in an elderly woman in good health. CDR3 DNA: TGTGCCAGCAGGGGTGACATTCAGCCCCAGCATTTT. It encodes CASRGDIQPQHF.